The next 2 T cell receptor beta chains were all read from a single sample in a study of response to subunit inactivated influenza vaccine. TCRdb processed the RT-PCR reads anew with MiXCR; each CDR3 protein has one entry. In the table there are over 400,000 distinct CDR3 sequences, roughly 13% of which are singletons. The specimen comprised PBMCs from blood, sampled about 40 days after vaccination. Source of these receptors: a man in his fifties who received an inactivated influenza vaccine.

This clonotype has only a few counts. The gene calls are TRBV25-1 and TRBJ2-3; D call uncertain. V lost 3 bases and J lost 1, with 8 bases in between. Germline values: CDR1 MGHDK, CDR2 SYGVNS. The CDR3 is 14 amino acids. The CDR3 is CASSDPARTDTQYF. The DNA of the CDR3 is TGTGCCAGCAGTGATCCGGCACGCACAGATACGCAGTATTTT.

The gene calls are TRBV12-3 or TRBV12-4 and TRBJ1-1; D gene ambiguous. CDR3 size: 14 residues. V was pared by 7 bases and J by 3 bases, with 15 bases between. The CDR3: CASTSGSSDTEAFF. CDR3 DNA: TGTGCCAGCACCTCTGGGTCCTCCGACACTGAAGCTTTCTTT.